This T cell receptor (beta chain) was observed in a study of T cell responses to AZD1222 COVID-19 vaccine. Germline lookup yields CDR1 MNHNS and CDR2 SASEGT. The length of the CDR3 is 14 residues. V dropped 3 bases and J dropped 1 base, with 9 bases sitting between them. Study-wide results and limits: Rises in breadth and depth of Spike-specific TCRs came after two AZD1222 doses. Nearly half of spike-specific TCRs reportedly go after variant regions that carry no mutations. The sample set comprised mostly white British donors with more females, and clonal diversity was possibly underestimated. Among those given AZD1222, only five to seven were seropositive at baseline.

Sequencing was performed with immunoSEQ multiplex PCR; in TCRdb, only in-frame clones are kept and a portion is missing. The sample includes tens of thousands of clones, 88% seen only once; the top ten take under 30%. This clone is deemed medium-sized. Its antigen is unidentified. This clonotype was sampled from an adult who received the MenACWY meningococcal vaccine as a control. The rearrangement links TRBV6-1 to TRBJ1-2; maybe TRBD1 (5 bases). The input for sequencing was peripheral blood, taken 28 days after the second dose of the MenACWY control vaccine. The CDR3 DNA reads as TGTGCCAGCAGTGAGGGGGACCGTAACTATGGCTACACCTTC. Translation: CASSEGDRNYGYTF.